The clone carrying this TCR beta chain occurred many times. No antigen is known for it. These data come from a study of metastatic and nonmetastatic thyroid tumors. Study background: Repertoires were compared across blood and tumor or nodule tissue from malignant and benign thyroid patients. Study-level findings and limits: Malignant tumors reportedly showed significantly higher TCR beta diversity than benign nodules in both blood and tumor.

Authors' processing steps: A papillary thyroid cancer distant-metastasis classifier was built from CDR3 differences across clinicopathological groups. Via MiXCR, TCRdb re-called the PCR reads. The V and J calls and clone size are TCRdb's, not the authors'. The table records approximately 23,000 clones, 23% of them present only once. Prior to thyroid surgery, none of the patients had received any treatment. The CDR3 sequence is 15 residues long. Per the germline V gene, CDR1 is SNHLY and CDR2 is FYNNEI. After removal of 5 bases from V and 5 bases from J, the junction contained 9 bases not matched to a gene.

This TCR was recovered from a male donor with papillary thyroid cancer or a benign thyroid nodule (not recorded which). Some clones in this sample may be carry-over from other donors' samples. The rearrangement links TRBV2 to TRBJ1-1, with 9 bases matching TRBD1. Sample: blood. This CDR3 reads CASSFNRDRATEAFF. The CDR3 nucleotides read TGTGCCAGCAGTTTCAACCGGGACAGGGCAACTGAAGCTTTCTTT. The entire variable domain, with the rest obtained from reference TRBV2 and TRBJ1-1, is as follows: EPEVTQTPSHQVTQMGQEVILRCVPISNHLYFYWYRQILGQKVEFLVSFYNNEISEKSEIFDDQFSVERPDGSNFTLKIRSTKLEDSAMYFCASSFNRDRATEAFFGQGTRLTVV.